This paragraph reports one T cell receptor (beta chain). What it binds is unknown. Trimming cost V 5 bases and J 7 bases; bases outside gene matches: 10. CDR1 and CDR2 from the germline V gene are SGHNT and YENEEA. This CDR3 contains 16 residues. This sample is drawn from a study of a mutant IDH1 vaccine in newly diagnosed glioma. The overall study: Beginning 4-6 weeks after radiotherapy alone, or with temozolomide cycles, vaccination took place. Study conclusions and caveats: Of all patients, nearly 95% showed vaccine-induced immune responses.

Time point meaning: week 11, during vaccination. In every dose of vaccine, 300 ug of mutant IDH1 20-mer peptide was given alongside topical imiquimod. Profiled with immunoSEQ multiplex PCR; TCRdb holds only in-frame clones, not every one. Altogether fewer than 75,000 clones are present, 84% being singletons, with the ten largest covering about 8.2%. The sequence derives from a woman aged 45-65 years with glioma. V usage is TRBV11-3 and J usage is TRBJ2-3; 12 bases are shared with TRBD1. The sequenced sample was PBMCs, obtained from a glioma patient whose treatment included an IDH1 peptide vaccine. The CDR3 coding sequence is TGTGCCAGCAGCCCGGCCGGGACAGGGGGCAGAAATACGCAGTATTTT. This sequence encodes CASSPAGTGGRNTQYF.